The clone carrying this T cell receptor (beta chain) came up many times. Its specificity is not known. This specimen belongs to a study of metastatic and nonmetastatic thyroid tumors. Overall study context: For malignant and benign thyroid patients, tumor or nodule tissue and blood were the sources whose repertoires were compared. Regarding the study as a whole: The study reportedly found significantly higher TCR beta diversity in malignant thyroid tumors than benign nodules, in blood and tumor.

Thyroid surgery had not been preceded by any treatment in any patient. Trimming left V 7 bases short and J 0 bases short, with 9 bases between. The CDR3 covers 13 residues. From germline, CDR1 is PRHDT and CDR2 FYEKMQ (reference sequence). In the study's own analysis: In papillary thyroid cancer, a distant-metastasis classifier was built using CDR3 differences across clinicopathological groups. TCRdb re-called clones via MiXCR from the PCR reads. The V and J calls come from TCRdb's annotation, not from the publication. The sample lists 15,000 to 17,000 clones, roughly 25% seen once, with approximately 12% in the top ten.

The TCR comes from a female donor with papillary thyroid cancer or a benign thyroid nodule (not recorded which). Some clones in this sample may be carry-over from other donors' samples. The chain employs TRBV13 and TRBJ1-1; no definite D call. The material sequenced was tumor tissue. The CDR3 sequence is CASNLQLNTEAFF. CDR3 in DNA: TGTGCCAGCAACCTTCAATTGAACACTGAAGCTTTCTTT.